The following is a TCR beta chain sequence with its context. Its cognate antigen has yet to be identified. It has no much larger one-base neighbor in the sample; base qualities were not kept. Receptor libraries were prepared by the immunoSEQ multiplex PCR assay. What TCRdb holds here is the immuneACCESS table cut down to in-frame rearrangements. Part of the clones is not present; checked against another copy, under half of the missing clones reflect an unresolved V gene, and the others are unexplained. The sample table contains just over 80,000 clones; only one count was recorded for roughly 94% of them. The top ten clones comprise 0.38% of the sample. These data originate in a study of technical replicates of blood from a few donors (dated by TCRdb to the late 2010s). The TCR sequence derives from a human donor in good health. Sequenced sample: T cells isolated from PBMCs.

The CDR3 loop reads CASSLGETRDTQYF. The sequenced DNA is TGTGCCAGCAGCTTGGGCGAGACGAGGGATACGCAGTATTTT. The chain joins TRBV5-4 to TRBJ2-3, with the D gene call left open. CDR1 SGHNT and CDR2 YYREEE are derived from the germline V gene (reference sequence). There are 14 amino acids in the CDR3, from cysteine to phenylalanine inclusive. The retained sequence is limited to the CDR3, 42 bases, with the frame set at the first base. V is clipped by 0 bases and J by 6 bases, and the sequence between their germline boundaries is 11 bases long.